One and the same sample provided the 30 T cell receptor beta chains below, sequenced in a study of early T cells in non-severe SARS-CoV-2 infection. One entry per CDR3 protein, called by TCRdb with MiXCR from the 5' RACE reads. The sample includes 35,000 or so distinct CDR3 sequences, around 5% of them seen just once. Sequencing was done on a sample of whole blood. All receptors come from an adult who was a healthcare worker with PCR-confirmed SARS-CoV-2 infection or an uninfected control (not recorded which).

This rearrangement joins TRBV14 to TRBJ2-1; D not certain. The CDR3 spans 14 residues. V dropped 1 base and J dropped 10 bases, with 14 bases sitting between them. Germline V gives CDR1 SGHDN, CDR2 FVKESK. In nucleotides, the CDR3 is TGTGCCAGCAGCCAAGGCTCAGCTCGGCGGGAGCAGTTCTTC. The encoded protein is CASSQGSARREQFF.

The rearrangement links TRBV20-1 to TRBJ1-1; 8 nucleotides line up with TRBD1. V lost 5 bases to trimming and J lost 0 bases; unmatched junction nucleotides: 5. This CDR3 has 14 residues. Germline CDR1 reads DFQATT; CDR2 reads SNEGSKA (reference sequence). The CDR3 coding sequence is TGCAGTGCTCCCCGACAGGGGATGAACACTGAAGCTTTCTTT. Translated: CSAPRQGMNTEAFF.

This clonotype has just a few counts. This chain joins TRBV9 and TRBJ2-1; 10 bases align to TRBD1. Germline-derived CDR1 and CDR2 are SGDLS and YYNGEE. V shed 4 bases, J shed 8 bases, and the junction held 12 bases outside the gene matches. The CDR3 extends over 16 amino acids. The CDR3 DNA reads TGTGCCAGCAGCACGTGGGGTCGACAGGGGGCTGATGAGCAGTTCTTC. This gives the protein CASSTWGRQGADEQFF.

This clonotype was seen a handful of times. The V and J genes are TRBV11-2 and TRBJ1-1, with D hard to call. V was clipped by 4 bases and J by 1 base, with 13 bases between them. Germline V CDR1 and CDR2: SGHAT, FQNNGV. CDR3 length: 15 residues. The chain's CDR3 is CASSSLGRRNTEAFF. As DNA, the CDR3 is TGTGCCAGCAGCTCCCTGGGCAGAAGGAACACTGAAGCTTTCTTT.

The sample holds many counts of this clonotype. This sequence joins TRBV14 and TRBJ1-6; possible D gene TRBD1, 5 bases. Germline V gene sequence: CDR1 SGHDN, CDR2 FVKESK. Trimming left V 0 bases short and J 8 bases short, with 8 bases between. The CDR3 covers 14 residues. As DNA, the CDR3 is TGTGCCAGCAGCCAAGAAGAGGGGTATTCACCCCTCCACTTT. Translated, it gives CASSQEEGYSPLHF. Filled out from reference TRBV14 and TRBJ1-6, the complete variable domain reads EAGVTQFPSHSVIEKGQTVTLRCDPISGHDNLYWYRRVMGKEIKFLLHFVKESKQDESGMPNNRFLAERTGGTYSTLKVQPAELEDSGVYFCASSQEEGYSPLHFGNGTRLTVT.

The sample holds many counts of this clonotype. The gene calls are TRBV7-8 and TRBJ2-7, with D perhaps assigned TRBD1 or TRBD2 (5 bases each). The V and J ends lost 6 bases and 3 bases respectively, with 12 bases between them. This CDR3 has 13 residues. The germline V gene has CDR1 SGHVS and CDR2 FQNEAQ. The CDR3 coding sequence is TGTGCCAGCAGGCCCGGGGCAGACTACGAGCAGTACTTC. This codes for CASRPGADYEQYF.

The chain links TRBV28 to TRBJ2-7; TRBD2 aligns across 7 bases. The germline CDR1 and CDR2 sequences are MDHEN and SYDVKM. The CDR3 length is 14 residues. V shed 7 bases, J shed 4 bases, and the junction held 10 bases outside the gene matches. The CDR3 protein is CASTPGGGLYEQYF. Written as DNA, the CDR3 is TGTGCCAGCACCCCTGGGGGGGGATTATACGAGCAGTACTTC.

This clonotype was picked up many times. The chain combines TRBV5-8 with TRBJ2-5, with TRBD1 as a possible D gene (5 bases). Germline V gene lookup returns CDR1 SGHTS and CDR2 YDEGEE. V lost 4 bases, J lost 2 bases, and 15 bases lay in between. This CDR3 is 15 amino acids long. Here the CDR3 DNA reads TGTGCCAGCAGCACTAATTGGGGCCTACAAGAGACCCAGTACTTC. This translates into CASSTNWGLQETQYF.

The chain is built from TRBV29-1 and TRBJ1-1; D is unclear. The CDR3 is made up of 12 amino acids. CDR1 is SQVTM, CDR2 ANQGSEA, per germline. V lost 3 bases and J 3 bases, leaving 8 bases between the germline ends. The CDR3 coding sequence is TGCAGCGTTGAGGGCGGAGACACTGAAGCTTTCTTT. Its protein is CSVEGGDTEAFF. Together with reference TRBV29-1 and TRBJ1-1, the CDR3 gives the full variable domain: SAVISQKPSRDICQRGTSLTIQCQVDSQVTMMFWYRQQPGQSLTLIATANQGSEATYESGFVIDKFPISRPNLTFSTLTVSNMSPEDSSIYLCSVEGGDTEAFFGQGTRLTVV.

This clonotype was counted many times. The chain's CDR3 is CASSRGQVNTEAFF. The CDR3, as DNA: TGTGCCAGCAGCCGGGGACAGGTGAACACTGAAGCTTTCTTT. The rearrangement links TRBV13 to TRBJ1-1; 8 positions match TRBD1. Germline lookup yields CDR1 PRHDT and CDR2 FYEKMQ (reference sequence). The ends lost 5 bases at V and 0 bases at J; junction bases unmatched: 2. The CDR3 length is 14 residues. Using reference TRBV13 and TRBJ1-1 for the parts outside the CDR3, the full variable domain is AAGVIQSPRHLIKEKRETATLKCYPIPRHDTVYWYQQGPGQDPQFLISFYEKMQSDKGSIPDRFSAQQFSDYHSELNMSSLELGDSALYFCASSRGQVNTEAFFGQGTRLTVV.

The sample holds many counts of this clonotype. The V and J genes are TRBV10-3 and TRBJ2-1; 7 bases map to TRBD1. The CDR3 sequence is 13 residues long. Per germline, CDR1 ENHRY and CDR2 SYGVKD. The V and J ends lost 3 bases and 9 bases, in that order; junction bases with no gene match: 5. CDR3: CAISDEGAGEQFF. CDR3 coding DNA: TGTGCCATCAGTGACGAGGGGGCGGGTGAGCAGTTCTTC.

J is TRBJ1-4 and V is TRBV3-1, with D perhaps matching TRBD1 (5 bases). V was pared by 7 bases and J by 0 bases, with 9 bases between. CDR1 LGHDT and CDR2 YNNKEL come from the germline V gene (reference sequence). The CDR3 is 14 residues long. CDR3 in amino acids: CASTPGSTNEKLFF. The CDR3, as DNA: TGTGCCAGCACCCCAGGGTCAACTAATGAAAAACTGTTTTTT.

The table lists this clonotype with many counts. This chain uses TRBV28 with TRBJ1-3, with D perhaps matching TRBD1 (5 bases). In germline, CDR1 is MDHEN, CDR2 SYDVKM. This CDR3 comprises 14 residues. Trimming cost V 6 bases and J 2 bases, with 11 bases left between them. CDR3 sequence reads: CASREGFAGNTIYF. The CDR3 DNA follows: TGTGCCAGCAGAGAGGGGTTCGCTGGAAACACCATATATTTT.

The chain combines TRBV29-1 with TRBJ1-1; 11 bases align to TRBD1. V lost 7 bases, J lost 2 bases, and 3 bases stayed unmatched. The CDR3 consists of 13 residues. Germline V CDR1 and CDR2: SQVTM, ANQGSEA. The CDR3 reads CSAGTGGNTEAFF. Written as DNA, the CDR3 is TGCAGCGCGGGGACAGGGGGAAACACTGAAGCTTTCTTT.

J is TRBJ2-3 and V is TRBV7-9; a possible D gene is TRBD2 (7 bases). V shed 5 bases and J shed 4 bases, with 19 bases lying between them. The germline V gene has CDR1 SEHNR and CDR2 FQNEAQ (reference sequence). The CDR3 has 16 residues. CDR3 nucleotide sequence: TGTGCCAGCAGCCCCTGGGGCGGGGGCGAATCAGATACGCAGTATTTT. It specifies CASSPWGGGESDTQYF.

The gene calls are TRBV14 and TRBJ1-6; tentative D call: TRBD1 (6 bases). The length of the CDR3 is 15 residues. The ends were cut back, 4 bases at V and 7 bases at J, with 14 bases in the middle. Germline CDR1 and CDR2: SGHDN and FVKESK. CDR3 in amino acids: CASSPITGGNSPLHF. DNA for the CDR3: TGTGCCAGCAGCCCGATAACGGGGGGCAATTCACCCCTCCACTTT.

The CDR3: CASSVEGGRATDTQYF. The CDR3 coding sequence is TGTGCCAGCAGCGTAGAAGGGGGAAGGGCCACAGATACGCAGTATTTT. This rearrangement joins TRBV9 to TRBJ2-3, with D perhaps matching TRBD1 (6 bases). V was cut by 0 bases and J by 2 bases, with 13 bases left in between. CDR3 length: 16 amino acids. Germline V gene data show CDR1 as SGDLS and CDR2 as YYNGEE.

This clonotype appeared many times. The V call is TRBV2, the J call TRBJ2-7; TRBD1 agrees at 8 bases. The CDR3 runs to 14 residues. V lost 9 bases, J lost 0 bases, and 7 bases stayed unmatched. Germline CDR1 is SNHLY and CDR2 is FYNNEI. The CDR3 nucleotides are TGTGCCAGGACCAAGGACAGGGCCTCCTACGAGCAGTACTTC. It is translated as CARTKDRASYEQYF.

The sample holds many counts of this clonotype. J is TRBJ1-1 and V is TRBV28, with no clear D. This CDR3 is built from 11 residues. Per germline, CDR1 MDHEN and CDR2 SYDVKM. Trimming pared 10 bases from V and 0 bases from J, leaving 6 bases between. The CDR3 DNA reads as TGTGCCACCAAGCTGAACACTGAAGCTTTCTTT. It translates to CATKLNTEAFF.

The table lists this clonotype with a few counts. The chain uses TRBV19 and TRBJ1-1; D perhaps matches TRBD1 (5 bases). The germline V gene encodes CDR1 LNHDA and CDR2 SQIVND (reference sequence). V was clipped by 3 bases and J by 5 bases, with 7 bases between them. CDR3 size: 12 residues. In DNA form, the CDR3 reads TGTGCCAGTAGTATTCAGGGAACTGAAGCTTTCTTT. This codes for CASSIQGTEAFF.

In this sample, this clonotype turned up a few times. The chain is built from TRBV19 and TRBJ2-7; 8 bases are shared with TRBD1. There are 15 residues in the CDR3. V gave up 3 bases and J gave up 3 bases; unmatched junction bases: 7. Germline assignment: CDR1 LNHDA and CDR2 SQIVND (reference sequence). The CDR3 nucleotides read TGTGCCAGTAGTATTAATTTAGACAGGGGCTACGAGCAGTACTTC. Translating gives CASSINLDRGYEQYF. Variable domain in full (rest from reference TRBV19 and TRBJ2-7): DGGITQSPKYLFRKEGQNVTLSCEQNLNHDAMYWYRQDPGQGLRLIYYSQIVNDFQKGDIAEGYSVSREKKESFPLTVTSAQKNPTAFYLCASSINLDRGYEQYFGPGTRLTVT.

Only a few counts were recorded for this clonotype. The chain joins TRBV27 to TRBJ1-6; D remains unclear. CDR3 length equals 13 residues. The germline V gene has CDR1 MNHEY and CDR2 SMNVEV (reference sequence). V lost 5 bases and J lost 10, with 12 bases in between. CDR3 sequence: CASSQQRGSPLHF. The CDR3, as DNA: TGTGCCAGCAGTCAACAGCGCGGCTCACCCCTCCACTTT.

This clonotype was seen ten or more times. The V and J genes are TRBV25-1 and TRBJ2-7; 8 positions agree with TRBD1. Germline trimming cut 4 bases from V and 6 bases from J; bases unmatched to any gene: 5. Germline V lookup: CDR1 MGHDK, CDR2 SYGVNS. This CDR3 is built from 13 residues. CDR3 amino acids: CASSGIDRGEQYF. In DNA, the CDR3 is TGTGCCAGCAGTGGAATAGACAGGGGCGAGCAGTACTTC.

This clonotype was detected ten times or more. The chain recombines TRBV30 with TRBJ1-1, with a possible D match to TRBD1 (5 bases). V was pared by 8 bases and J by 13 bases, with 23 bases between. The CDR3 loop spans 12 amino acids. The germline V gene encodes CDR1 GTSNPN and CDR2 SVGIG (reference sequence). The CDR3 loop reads CALERGGRRYFF. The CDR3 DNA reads TGTGCCCTCGAAAGGGGAGGGAGAAGGTATTTCTTT.

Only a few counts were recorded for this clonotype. CDR3 nucleotides: TGTGCCAGCAGCTCCCCGGGGGGGGCTTACGAGCAGTACTTC. Amino acid sequence: CASSSPGGAYEQYF. The V call is TRBV7-6, the J call TRBJ2-7; 8 bases agree with TRBD2. Germline CDR1 reads SGHVS; CDR2 reads FNYEAQ. V was pared by 4 bases and J by 4 bases, with 6 bases of the junction left unmatched. CDR3 length: 14 residues.

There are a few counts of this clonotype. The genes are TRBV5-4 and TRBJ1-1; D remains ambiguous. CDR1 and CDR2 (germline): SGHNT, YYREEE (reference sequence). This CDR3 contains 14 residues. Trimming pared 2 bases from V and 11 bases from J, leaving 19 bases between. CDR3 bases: TGTGCCAGCAGCTTAGGGCACTCCTTATTGGGGGCTTTCTTT. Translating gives CASSLGHSLLGAFF. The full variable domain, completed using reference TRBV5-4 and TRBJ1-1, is ETGVTQSPTHLIKTRGQQVTLRCSSQSGHNTVSWYQQALGQGPQFIFQYYREEENGRGNFPPRFSGLQFPNYSSELNVNALELDDSALYLCASSLGHSLLGAFFGQGTRLTVV.

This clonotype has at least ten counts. The CDR3 DNA follows: TGCGCCAGCAGTGTGGGACGCACTGAAGCTTTCTTT. This gives the protein CASSVGRTEAFF. The genes are TRBV10-2 and TRBJ1-1; possible D gene TRBD1, 5 bases. Germline loops: CDR1 WSHSY, CDR2 SAAADI. This CDR3 spans 12 amino acids. The germline V and J ends were trimmed by 4 bases and 4 bases, with 7 bases remaining between them.

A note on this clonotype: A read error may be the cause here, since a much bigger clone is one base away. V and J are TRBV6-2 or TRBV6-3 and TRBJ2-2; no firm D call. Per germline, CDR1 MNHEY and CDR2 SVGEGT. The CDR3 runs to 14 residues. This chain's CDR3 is CASRPSPNSGELFF. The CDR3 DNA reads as TGTGCCAGCAGGCCTAGTCCGAACTCCGGGGAGCTGTTTTTT.

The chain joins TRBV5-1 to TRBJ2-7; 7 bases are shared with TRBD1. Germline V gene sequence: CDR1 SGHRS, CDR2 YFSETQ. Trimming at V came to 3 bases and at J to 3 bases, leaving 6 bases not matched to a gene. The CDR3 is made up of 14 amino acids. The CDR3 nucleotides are TGCGCCAGCAGCTCCGGGACAGTCCTCTACGAGCAGTACTTC. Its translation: CASSSGTVLYEQYF.

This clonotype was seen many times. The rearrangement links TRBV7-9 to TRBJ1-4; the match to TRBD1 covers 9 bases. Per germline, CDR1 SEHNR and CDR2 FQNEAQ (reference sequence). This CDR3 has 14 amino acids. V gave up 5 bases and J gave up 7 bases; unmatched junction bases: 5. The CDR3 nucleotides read TGTGCCAGCAGCCTGGGACAGGGCTTTGAAAAACTGTTTTTT. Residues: CASSLGQGFEKLFF.